This record concerns one TCR beta chain sequence. Its antigen is not known. The length of the CDR3 is 13 residues. Trimming shortened V by 10 bases and J by 0 bases, and 12 bases separated the two germline ends. Germline V gene lookup returns CDR1 MNHEY and CDR2 SVGAGI. Produced via immunoSEQ multiplex PCR; TCRdb's table is partial and in-frame only. The top ten hold around 10% of the sample, which has some 120,000 clones, 85% to 90% seen once. These data originate in a study of T cell responses to AZD1222 COVID-19 vaccine. Study results and caveats: Reportedly, close to half of spike-specific TCRs are directed against unmutated variant regions.

Sequences were derived from peripheral blood, sampled on day 0 of AZD1222 vaccination. The chain uses TRBV6-5 and TRBJ1-2; no firm D call. This TCR derives from an adult in good health. The chain's CDR3 is CATRQDSNYGYTF. Written as DNA, the CDR3 is TGTGCCACCAGGCAGGATTCTAACTATGGCTACACCTTC.